This T cell receptor (beta chain) derives from a study of CD8 T cells in Susac syndrome. Sequencing of TCR beta was performed on blood CD8+ and CD4+ T cells. Random-hexamer reverse transcription was applied to roughly 0.5 to 1 ug RNA. Amplification of TCR beta CDR3 by immunoSEQ multiplex PCR spanned 54 Vbeta and 13 Jbeta. MiXCR was run by TCRdb on the immunoSEQ multiplex PCR reads, yielding one entry per CDR3 protein. This sample yields about 140,000 distinct CDR3 sequences, of which roughly 96% are seen a single time; 0.11% belongs to the top ten. This CDR3 spans 13 amino acids. V lost 6 bases and J lost 8, with 15 bases in between. Germline CDR1 SNHLY, CDR2 FYNNEI.

The chain links TRBV2 to TRBJ2-3; D may match TRBD1 or TRBD2 (5 bases each). The sequenced sample was CD4+ T cells from PBMCs. The receptor's source is a human donor with multiple sclerosis. The CDR3 sequence is CASRDGAGGTQYF. CDR3 sequence (DNA): TGTGCCAGCAGGGACGGGGCTGGCGGTACGCAGTATTTT.